A single sample is the source of the 10 T cell receptor beta chains below, sequenced in a study of lymphopenia after photon versus proton radiotherapy. The table came from immunoSEQ multiplex PCR; TCRdb's copy has only in-frame clones and leaves some out. The table records about 26,000 clones, around 83% of them present only once. This sample comprised peripheral blood, obtained from a patient treated with photon-based radiotherapy. The receptors shown here come from a man aged 25-40 years with gastric cancer.

The sample holds one count of this clone. This chain uses TRBV7-2 with TRBJ2-2; 7 nucleotides match TRBD1. The trim removed 1 base at V and 3 bases at J, leaving 5 bases unmatched. Germline CDR1 SGHTA, CDR2 FQGNSA. This CDR3 contains 16 residues. The CDR3 here is CASSLGQGGHTGELFF. The CDR3 DNA is TGTGCCAGCAGCTTAGGACAGGGCGGGCACACCGGGGAGCTGTTTTTT.

The gene calls are TRBV28 and TRBJ2-7; D may be TRBD1 or TRBD2 (5 bases each). V was shortened by 7 bases and J by 5 bases, with 15 bases between the two germline ends. In germline, CDR1 is MDHEN, CDR2 SYDVKM. CDR3 size: 13 residues. The CDR3 DNA follows: TGTGCCAGCAAGGGACGGACTTTGGACGAGCAGTACTTC. Residues: CASKGRTLDEQYF.

This rearrangement joins TRBV10-2 to TRBJ1-5; D ambiguous. This CDR3 comprises 12 residues. CDR1 WSHSY and CDR2 SAAADI come from the germline V gene. Deletions cut 7 bases from V and 4 bases from J, with 8 bases between. In DNA, the CDR3 is TGCGCCAGCATGGAAGCGAATCAGCCCCAGCATTTT. Translating it yields CASMEANQPQHF.

This CDR3 reads CASSLFRQETQYF. CDR3 sequence (DNA): TGTGCCAGCAGCTTGTTCAGACAAGAGACCCAGTACTTC. The gene calls are TRBV7-8 and TRBJ2-5, with D uncertain. The germline CDR1 and CDR2 sequences are SGHVS and FQNEAQ. The CDR3 has 13 amino acids. V was trimmed by 3 bases and J by 2 bases, leaving 7 bases between them.

This clone has more than one count but fewer than ten. The chain couples TRBV6-5 to TRBJ1-5; 8 bases map to TRBD1. Germline lookup yields CDR1 MNHEY and CDR2 SVGAGI. The trim removed 6 bases at V and 9 bases at J, leaving 10 bases unmatched. The CDR3 runs 14 residues. CDR3 in amino acids: CASRDRQGSGPQHF. The CDR3 region has the DNA TGTGCCAGCAGGGACAGACAGGGGTCGGGGCCCCAGCATTTT.

The rearrangement uses TRBV11-2 and TRBJ1-5; D unclear. The CDR3 length is 14 residues. CDR1 is SGHAT and CDR2 is FQNNGV in the germline V gene. V lost 1 base to trimming and J lost 9 bases, with 13 bases between them. CDR3 sequence (DNA): TGTGCCAGCAGCTTAGGGCCCTTAGGTTGGCCCCAGCATTTT. Residues: CASSLGPLGWPQHF.

The chain recombines TRBV10-1 with TRBJ2-7; D is perhaps TRBD1 (6 bases). This CDR3 region has 15 residues. With 2 bases removed from V and 6 bases from J, the gap between germline ends came to 17 bases. Germline lookup yields CDR1 WNHNN and CDR2 SYGVQD (reference sequence). This CDR3 is CASSEGNKGEIEQYF. CDR3 coding DNA: TGCGCCAGCAGTGAGGGAAATAAGGGGGAGATCGAGCAGTACTTC.

The chain has TRBV28 and TRBJ2-7; D remains unclear. The germline V gene has CDR1 MDHEN and CDR2 SYDVKM. The length of the CDR3 is 14 residues. Trimming took off 2 bases at V and 0 bases at J, with 8 bases between the two ends. For the CDR3, the DNA is TGTGCCAGCAGTTTAACCGAGAGCTCCTACGAGCAGTACTTC. This encodes CASSLTESSYEQYF.

This clone was found a few times. The rearrangement uses TRBV28 and TRBJ2-7; 9 nucleotides line up with TRBD1. Germline V gene data show CDR1 as MDHEN and CDR2 as SYDVKM. After removal of 6 bases from V and 5 bases from J, the junction contained 5 bases not matched to a gene. The CDR3 has 13 residues. DNA for the CDR3: TGTGCCAGCAGCGAGGACAGGGGCCACGAGCAGTACTTC. It yields the protein CASSEDRGHEQYF.

V and J are TRBV6-5 and TRBJ2-5; either TRBD1 or TRBD2 may fit D (7 bases each). The ends were cut back, 6 bases at V and 0 bases at J, with 11 bases in the middle. CDR3 size: 14 residues. Germline lookup yields CDR1 MNHEY and CDR2 SVGAGI. The CDR3 DNA follows: TGTGCCAGCAGAGCGGGGACAGACCAAGAGACCCAGTACTTC. Encoded protein: CASRAGTDQETQYF.